This T cell receptor beta chain was recorded in a study of blood T cell repertoires in COVID-19. Study-level background: From T cells, B-cell-depleted T cells, or PBMCs came the material, which was cDNA or gDNA.

The authors' processing: Reference gene primer amplification gave estimated nucleated cell counts. This table comes from immunoSEQ multiplex PCR, and its TCRdb copy is limited to in-frame clones, with some not included. V and J calls and clone size follow that table, whereas D and trimming were derived from the DNA. Seen here are roughly 200,000 clones, roughly 80% observed once, and the top ten hold roughly 12%. V shed 3 bases and J 4 bases; nucleotides not matched to a gene: 5. This CDR3 contains 16 residues. CDR1 is WNHNN, CDR2 SYGVQD, per germline (reference sequence). The clonotype comes from a man in his fifties or sixties who had recovered from COVID-19. The sample comprised peripheral blood. J is TRBJ2-2 and V is TRBV10-1, with 10 bases lining up with TRBD1. In DNA, the CDR3 is TGCGCCAGCAGTGACCGGGACAGGGGTGTCACCGGGGAGCTGTTTTTT. This translates into CASSDRDRGVTGELFF.